Below, 3 T cell receptor beta chains from the same sample are listed, as sequenced in a study of T-cell memory formation after mild COVID-19. TCRdb reanalysed the 5' RACE reads using MiXCR and keeps one entry per CDR3 protein. The sample lists 550,000 to 600,000 distinct CDR3 sequences; 15% to 20% were seen once. Material for sequencing was PBMCs or a T cell subset sorted from them (not recorded which). The receptors here all came from an adult woman who had mild COVID-19 (a few samples of this study predate the infection). Cell type and time point are not known.

This clonotype showed up just a few times. The genes are TRBV6-5 and TRBJ2-7; TRBD1 aligns across 7 bases. CDR1 MNHEY and CDR2 SVGAGI come from the germline V gene. CDR3 length: 13 amino acids. After removal of 5 bases from V and 7 bases from J, the junction contained 8 bases not matched to a gene. The CDR3 here is CASSRDRVGEQYF. DNA of the CDR3: TGTGCCAGCAGTCGAGACAGGGTGGGGGAGCAGTACTTC.

This rearrangement joins TRBV7-9 to TRBJ1-1; D ambiguous. Trimming took off 4 bases at V and 1 base at J, with 22 bases between the two ends. The germline gives CDR1 SEHNR, CDR2 FQNEAQ (reference sequence). This CDR3 has 18 amino acids. CDR3 DNA sequence: TGTGCCAGCAGCTCCGGAGGCGTACCCACCCCCTCGAACACTGAAGCTTTCTTT. Its protein product is CASSSGGVPTPSNTEAFF. The whole variable domain, remainder taken from reference TRBV7-9 and TRBJ1-1, is DTGVSQNPRHKITKRGQNVTFRCDPISEHNRLYWYRQTLGQGPEFLTYFQNEAQLEKSRLLSDRFSAERPKGSFSTLEIQRTEQGDSAMYLCASSSGGVPTPSNTEAFFGQGTRLTVV.

This chain connects TRBV6-2 or TRBV6-3 to TRBJ2-7, with D perhaps TRBD2 (6 bases). Germline loops: CDR1 MNHEY, CDR2 SVGEGT. This CDR3 is built from 15 residues. The V gene lost 5 bases and the J gene lost 6 bases, with 20 bases spanning the gap. Here the CDR3 DNA reads TGTGCCAGCAGTCCCCCCGGGACTCTAAAATCCGAGCAGTACTTC. Protein product: CASSPPGTLKSEQYF.